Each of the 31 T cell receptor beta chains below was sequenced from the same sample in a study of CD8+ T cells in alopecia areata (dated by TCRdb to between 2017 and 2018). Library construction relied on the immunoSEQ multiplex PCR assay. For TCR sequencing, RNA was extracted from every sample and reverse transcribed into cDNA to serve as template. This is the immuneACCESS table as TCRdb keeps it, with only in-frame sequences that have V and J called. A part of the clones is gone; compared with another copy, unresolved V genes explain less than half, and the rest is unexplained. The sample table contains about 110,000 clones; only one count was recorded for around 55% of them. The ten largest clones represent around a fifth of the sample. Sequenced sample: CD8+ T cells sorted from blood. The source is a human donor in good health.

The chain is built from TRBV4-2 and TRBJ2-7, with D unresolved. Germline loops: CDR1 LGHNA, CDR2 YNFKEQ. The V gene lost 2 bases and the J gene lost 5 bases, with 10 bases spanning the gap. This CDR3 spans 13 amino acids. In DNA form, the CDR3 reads TGTGCCAGCAGCCAAAAGGGTGGGGACGAGCAGTACTTC. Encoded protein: CASSQKGGDEQYF.

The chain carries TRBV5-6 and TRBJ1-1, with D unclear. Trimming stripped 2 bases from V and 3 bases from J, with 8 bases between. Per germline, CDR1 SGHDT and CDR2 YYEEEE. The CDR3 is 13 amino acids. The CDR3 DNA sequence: TGTGCCAGCAGCTTCGGGGTGGACACTGAAGCTTTCTTT. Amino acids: CASSFGVDTEAFF.

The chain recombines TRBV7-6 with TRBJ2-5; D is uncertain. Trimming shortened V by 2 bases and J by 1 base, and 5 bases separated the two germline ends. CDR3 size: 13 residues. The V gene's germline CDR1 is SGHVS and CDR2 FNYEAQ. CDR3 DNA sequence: TGTGCCAGCAGCTTACCTCTCCAAGAGACCCAGTACTTC. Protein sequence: CASSLPLQETQYF.

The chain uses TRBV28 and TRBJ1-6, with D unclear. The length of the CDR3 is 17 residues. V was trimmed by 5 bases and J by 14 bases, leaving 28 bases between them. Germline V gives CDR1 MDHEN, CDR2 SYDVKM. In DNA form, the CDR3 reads TGTGCCAGCAGTGCCTTCGACTCCCGAATCCTGCAATTCACCCTCCACTTT. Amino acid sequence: CASSAFDSRILQFTLHF.

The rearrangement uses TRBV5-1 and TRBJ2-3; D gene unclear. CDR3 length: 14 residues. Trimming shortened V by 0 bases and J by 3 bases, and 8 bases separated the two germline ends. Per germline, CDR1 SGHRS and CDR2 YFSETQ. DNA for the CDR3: TGCGCCAGCAGCTTGGAAGGCGGAACAGATACGCAGTATTTT. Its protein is CASSLEGGTDTQYF.

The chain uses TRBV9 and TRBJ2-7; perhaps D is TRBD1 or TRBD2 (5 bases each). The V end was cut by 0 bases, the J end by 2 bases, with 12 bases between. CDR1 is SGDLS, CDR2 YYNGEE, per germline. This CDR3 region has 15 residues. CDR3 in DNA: TGTGCCAGCAGCGTAGGATGGGACGGGACCTACGAGCAGTACTTC. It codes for CASSVGWDGTYEQYF.

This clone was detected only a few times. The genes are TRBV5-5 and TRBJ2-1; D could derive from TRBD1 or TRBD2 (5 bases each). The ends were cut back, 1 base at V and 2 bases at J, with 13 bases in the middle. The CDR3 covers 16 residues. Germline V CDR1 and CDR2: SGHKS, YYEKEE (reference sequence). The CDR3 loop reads CASSLKGRSPYNEQFF. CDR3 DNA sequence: TGTGCCAGCAGCTTGAAGGGGAGAAGCCCCTACAATGAGCAGTTCTTC.

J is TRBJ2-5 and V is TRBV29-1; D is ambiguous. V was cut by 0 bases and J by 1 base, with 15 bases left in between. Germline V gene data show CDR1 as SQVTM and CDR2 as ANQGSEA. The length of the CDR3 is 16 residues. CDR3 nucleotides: TGCAGCGTTGAAGATGTCCGGCCAACCCTCCAAGAGACCCAGTACTTC. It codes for CSVEDVRPTLQETQYF.

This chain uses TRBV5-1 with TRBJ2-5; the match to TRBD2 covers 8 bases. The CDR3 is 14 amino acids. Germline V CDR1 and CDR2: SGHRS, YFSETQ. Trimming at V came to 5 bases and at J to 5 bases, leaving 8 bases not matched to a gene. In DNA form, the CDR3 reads TGCGCCAGCAGTCTAGCGGGTCCCGGTGAGACCCAGTACTTC. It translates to CASSLAGPGETQYF.

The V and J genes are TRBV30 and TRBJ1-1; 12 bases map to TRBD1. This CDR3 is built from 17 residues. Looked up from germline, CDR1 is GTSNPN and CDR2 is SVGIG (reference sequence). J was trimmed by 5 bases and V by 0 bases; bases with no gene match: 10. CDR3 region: CAWSVGFWDRGHTEAFF. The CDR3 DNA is TGTGCCTGGAGTGTAGGTTTTTGGGACAGGGGGCATACTGAAGCTTTCTTT.

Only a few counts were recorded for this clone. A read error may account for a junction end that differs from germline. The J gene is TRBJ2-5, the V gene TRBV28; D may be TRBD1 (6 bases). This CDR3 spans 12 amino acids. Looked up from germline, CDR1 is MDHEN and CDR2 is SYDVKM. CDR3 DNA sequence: TGTGCCAGCCAGGTGGGACAAGGGACCCAGTACTTC. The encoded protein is CASQVGQGTQYF.

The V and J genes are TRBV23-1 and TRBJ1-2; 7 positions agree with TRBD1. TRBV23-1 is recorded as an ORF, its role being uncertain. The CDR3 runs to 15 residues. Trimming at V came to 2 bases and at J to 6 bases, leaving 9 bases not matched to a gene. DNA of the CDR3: TGCGCCAGCAGTCAACCAACAGGGGAACCAGATGGCTACACCTTC. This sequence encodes CASSQPTGEPDGYTF.

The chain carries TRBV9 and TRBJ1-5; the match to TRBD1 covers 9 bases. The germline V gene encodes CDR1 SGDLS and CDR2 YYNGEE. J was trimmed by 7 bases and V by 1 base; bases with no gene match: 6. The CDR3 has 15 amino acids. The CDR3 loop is CASSVTGGAEQPQHF. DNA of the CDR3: TGTGCCAGCAGCGTAACAGGGGGCGCCGAACAGCCCCAGCATTTT.

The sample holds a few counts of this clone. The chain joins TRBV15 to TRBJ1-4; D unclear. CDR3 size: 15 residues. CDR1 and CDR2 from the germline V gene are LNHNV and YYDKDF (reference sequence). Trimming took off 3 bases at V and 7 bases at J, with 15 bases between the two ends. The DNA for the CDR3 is TGTGCCACCAGCAGCTCGGATTCTGGAGGTGAAAAACTGTTTTTT. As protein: CATSSSDSGGEKLFF.

The CDR3 here is CASSYSGEKGSPLHF. The CDR3 nucleotides read TGTGCCAGCAGTTACTCCGGGGAAAAGGGGTCACCCCTCCACTTT. The chain carries TRBV6-5 and TRBJ1-6, with D perhaps matching TRBD1 (5 bases). V was shortened by 0 bases and J by 10 bases, with 13 bases between the two germline ends. The CDR3 runs to 15 residues. Germline CDR1 and CDR2: MNHEY and SVGAGI.

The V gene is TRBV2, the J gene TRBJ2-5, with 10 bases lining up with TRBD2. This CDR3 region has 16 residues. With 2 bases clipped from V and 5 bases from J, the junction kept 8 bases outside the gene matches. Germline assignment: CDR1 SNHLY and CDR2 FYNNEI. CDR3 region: CASSELPAGGPETQYF. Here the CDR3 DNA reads TGTGCCAGCAGTGAACTGCCAGCGGGGGGGCCTGAGACCCAGTACTTC.

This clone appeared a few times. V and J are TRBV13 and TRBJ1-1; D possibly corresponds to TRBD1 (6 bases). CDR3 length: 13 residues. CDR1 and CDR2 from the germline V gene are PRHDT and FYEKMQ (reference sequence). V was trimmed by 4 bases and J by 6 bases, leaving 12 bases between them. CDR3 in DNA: TGTGCCAGCAGCTCCAGGGGAGGGGCTGAAGCTTTCTTT. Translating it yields CASSSRGGAEAFF.

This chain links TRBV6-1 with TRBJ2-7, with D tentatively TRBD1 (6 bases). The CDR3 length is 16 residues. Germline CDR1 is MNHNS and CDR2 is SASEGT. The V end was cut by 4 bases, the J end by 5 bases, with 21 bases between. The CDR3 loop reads CASSGTSSAGADEQYF. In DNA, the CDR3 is TGTGCCAGCAGTGGGACAAGCTCAGCAGGGGCGGACGAGCAGTACTTC.

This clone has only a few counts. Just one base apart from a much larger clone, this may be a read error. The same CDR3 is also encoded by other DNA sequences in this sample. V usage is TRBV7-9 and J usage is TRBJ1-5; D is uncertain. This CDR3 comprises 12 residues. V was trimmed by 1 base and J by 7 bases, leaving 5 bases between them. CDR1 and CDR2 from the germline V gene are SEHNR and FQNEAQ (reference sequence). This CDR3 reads CASSLGGQPQHF. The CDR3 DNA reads TGTGCCAGCAGCTTAGGCGGACAGCCCCAGCATTTT. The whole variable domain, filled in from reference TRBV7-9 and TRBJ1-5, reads DTGVSQNPRHKITKRGQNVTFRCDPISEHNRLYWYRQTLGQGPEFLTYFQNEAQLEKSRLLSDRFSAERPKGSFSTLEIQRTEQGDSAMYLCASSLGGQPQHFGDGTRLSIL.

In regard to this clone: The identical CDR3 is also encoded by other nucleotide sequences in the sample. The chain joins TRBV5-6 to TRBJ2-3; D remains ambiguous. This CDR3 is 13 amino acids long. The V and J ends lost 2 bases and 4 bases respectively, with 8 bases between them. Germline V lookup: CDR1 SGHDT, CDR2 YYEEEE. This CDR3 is CASSLGSADTQYF. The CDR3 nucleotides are TGTGCCAGCAGCTTAGGTTCAGCAGATACGCAGTATTTT.

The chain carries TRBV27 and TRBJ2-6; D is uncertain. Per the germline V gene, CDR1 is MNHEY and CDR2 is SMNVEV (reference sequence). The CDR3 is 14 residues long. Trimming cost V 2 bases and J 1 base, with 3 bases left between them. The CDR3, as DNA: TGTGCCAGCAGTTTAGTTTCTGGGGCCAACGTCCTGACTTTC. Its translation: CASSLVSGANVLTF.

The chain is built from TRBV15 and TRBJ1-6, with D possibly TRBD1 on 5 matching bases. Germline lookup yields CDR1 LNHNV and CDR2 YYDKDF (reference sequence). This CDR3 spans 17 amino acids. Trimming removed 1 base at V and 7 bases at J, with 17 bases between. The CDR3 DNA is TGTGCCACCAGCAGAGGAAAAAGTTGGGGGGGGAATTCACCCCTCCACTTT. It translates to CATSRGKSWGGNSPLHF.

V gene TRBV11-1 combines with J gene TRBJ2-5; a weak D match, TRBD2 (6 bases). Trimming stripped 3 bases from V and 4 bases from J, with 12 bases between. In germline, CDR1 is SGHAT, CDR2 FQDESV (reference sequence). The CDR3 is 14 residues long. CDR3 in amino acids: CASSFARGGETQYF. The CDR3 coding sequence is TGTGCCAGCAGCTTCGCGCGGGGAGGAGAGACCCAGTACTTC.

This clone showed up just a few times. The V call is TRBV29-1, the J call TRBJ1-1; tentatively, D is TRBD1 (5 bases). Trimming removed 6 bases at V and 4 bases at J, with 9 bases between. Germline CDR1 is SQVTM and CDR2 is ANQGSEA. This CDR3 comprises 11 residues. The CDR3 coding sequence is TGCAGCGTCCTTGGGGCCACTGAAGCTTTCTTT. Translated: CSVLGATEAFF.

The CDR3 nucleotides are TGTGCCAGCAGTTTAGCGGGGTGGGATGAGCAGTTCTTC. It translates to CASSLAGWDEQFF. The chain recombines TRBV27 with TRBJ2-1, with D perhaps matching TRBD2 (6 bases). Trimming pared 2 bases from V and 8 bases from J, leaving 10 bases between. Germline CDR1 and CDR2: MNHEY and SMNVEV (reference sequence). The CDR3 consists of 13 residues.

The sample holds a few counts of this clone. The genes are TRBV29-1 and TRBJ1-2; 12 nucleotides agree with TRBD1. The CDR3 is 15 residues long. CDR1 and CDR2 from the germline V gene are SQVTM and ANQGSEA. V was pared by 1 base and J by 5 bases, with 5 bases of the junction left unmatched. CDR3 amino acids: CSVEGGDRGHYGYTF. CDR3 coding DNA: TGCAGCGTTGAAGGAGGGGACAGGGGGCATTATGGCTACACCTTC.

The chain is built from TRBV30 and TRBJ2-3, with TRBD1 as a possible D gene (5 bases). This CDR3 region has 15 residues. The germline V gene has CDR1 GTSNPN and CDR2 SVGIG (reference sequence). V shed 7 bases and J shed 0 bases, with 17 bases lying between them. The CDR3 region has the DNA TGTGCCTACTCACAGGTTTACTCTAGCACAGATACGCAGTATTTT. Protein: CAYSQVYSSTDTQYF.

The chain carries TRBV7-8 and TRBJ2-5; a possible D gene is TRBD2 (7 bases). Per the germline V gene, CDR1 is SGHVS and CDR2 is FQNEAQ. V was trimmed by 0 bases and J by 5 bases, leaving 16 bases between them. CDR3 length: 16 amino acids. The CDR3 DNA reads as TGTGCCAGCAGCTTAGCGTCGGGGGGCGCCCGGGAGACCCAGTACTTC. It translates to CASSLASGGARETQYF.

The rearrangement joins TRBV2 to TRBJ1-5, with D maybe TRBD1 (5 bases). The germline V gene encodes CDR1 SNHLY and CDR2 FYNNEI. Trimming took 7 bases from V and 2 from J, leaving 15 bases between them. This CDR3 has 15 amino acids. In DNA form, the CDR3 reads TGTGCCAGCAAATATTGGGGGAGCGGCAATCAGCCCCAGCATTTT. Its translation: CASKYWGSGNQPQHF.

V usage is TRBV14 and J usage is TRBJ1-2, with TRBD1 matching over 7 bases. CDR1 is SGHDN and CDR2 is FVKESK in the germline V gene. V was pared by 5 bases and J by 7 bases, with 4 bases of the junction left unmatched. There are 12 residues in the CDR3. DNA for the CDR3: TGTGCCAGCAGCGACCGACAGGGTGGCTACACCTTC. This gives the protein CASSDRQGGYTF.

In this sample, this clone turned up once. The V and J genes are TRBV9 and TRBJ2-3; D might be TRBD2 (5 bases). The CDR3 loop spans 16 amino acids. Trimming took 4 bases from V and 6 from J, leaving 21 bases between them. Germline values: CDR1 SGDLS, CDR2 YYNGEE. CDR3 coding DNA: TGTGCCAGCAGCTCGACGGGTCGACTATTGGCCGATACGCAGTATTTT. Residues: CASSSTGRLLADTQYF.